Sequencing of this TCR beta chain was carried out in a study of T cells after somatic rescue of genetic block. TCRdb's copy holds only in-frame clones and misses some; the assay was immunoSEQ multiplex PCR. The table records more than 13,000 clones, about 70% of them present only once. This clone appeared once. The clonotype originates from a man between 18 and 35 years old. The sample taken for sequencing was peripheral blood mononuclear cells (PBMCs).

CDR3 in amino acids: CASSLGGRESSYEQYF. Here the CDR3 DNA reads TGCGCCAGCAGCTTGGGTGGGCGGGAGAGCTCCTACGAGCAGTACTTC. This rearrangement joins TRBV5-1 to TRBJ2-5, with 7 positions matching TRBD2. The J call may be incorrect, as the DNA end agrees better with TRBJ2-7. The CDR3 length is 16 residues. Germline lookup yields CDR1 SGHRS and CDR2 YFSETQ.